A selection of T cell receptor beta chains follows, all from one sample in a study of blood T cells in healthy people across ages. TCRdb re-called the 5' RACE reads through MiXCR, storing one row per CDR3 protein. Among 540,000 or so distinct CDR3 sequences listed, roughly 28% were seen once. What was sequenced was blood. The receptors were gathered from a woman aged 70-85 years in good health. Both conserved end residues are part of each CDR3. A D gene is named only where the DNA matches it firmly. The listing skips clone size in some rows; elsewhere it reads once, few, many or a size class.

CDR3aa: CASSYNRNTIYF
CDR3nt: TGTGCCAGCAGTTATAATCGAAACACCATATATTTT
j_gene: TRBJ1-3
abundance: -
v_gene: TRBV27
d_gene: -

CDR3aa: CSVGGIPGQGTNTEAFF
CDR3nt: TGCAGCGTAGGGGGAATACCGGGACAGGGGACGAACACTGAAGCTTTCTTT
j_gene: TRBJ1-1
abundance: -
v_gene: TRBV29-1
d_gene: TRBD1

CDR3aa: CASSSRIEQFF
CDR3nt: TGTGCCAGCAGTTCCCGTATTGAGCAGTTCTTC
j_gene: TRBJ2-1
abundance: few
v_gene: TRBV12-3/TRBV12-4
d_gene: -

CDR3aa: CASSFTSGAEQYF
CDR3nt: TGTGCCAGCAGCTTTACTAGCGGCGCGGAGCAGTACTTC
j_gene: TRBJ2-7
abundance: many
v_gene: TRBV7-9
d_gene: TRBD2

CDR3aa: CASRTRQGGQVWF
CDR3nt: TGTGCCAGCAGGACCCGACAGGGGGGACAAGTGTGGTTT
j_gene: TRBJ1-5
abundance: few
v_gene: TRBV6-2/TRBV6-3
d_gene: TRBD1

CDR3aa: CASSPPGENTEAFF
CDR3nt: TGCGCCAGCAGCCCCCCAGGGGAGAACACTGAAGCTTTCTTT
j_gene: TRBJ1-1
abundance: few
v_gene: TRBV5-1
d_gene: -

CDR3aa: CASSLTGQGISQYF
CDR3nt: TGTGCCAGCAGCCTGACGGGACAGGGTATTTCCCAGTACTTC
j_gene: TRBJ2-5
abundance: few
v_gene: TRBV6-1
d_gene: TRBD1

CDR3aa: CASSFPGLAGGRTYNEQFF
CDR3nt: TGTGCCAGCAGCTTCCCGGGACTAGCGGGGGGACGGACCTACAATGAGCAGTTCTTC
j_gene: TRBJ2-1
abundance: -
v_gene: TRBV7-2
d_gene: TRBD2

CDR3aa: CATSDPGHTDTQYF
CDR3nt: TGTGCCACCAGTGATCCGGGACATACAGATACGCAGTATTTT
j_gene: TRBJ2-3
abundance: -
v_gene: TRBV24-1
d_gene: -

CDR3aa: CASSILYRRSEAFF
CDR3nt: TGCGCCAGCAGCATCCTCTACCGGCGCTCTGAAGCTTTCTTT
j_gene: TRBJ1-1
abundance: -
v_gene: TRBV5-1
d_gene: -

CDR3aa: CSASTGGYGEGGAFF
CDR3nt: TGCAGTGCCTCAACGGGGGGATACGGGGAAGGTGGAGCTTTCTTT
j_gene: TRBJ1-1
abundance: -
v_gene: TRBV20-1
d_gene: -

CDR3aa: CASMVSWASPGTQYF
CDR3nt: TGTGCCAGTATGGTTTCCTGGGCTTCCCCCGGGACCCAGTACTTC
j_gene: TRBJ2-5
abundance: few
v_gene: TRBV19
d_gene: -

CDR3aa: CSAVPKTTEAFF
CDR3nt: TGCAGTGCCGTACCCAAGACGACTGAAGCTTTCTTT
j_gene: TRBJ1-1
abundance: few
v_gene: TRBV20-1
d_gene: -

CDR3aa: CASSPTAYNSPLHF
CDR3nt: TGTGCCAGCAGCCCTACAGCTTATAATTCACCCCTCCACTTT
j_gene: TRBJ1-6
abundance: -
v_gene: TRBV7-2
d_gene: -

CDR3aa: CASSLVVWETQYF
CDR3nt: TGTGCCAGCAGCTTAGTCGTTTGGGAGACCCAGTACTTC
j_gene: TRBJ2-5
abundance: many
v_gene: TRBV7-2
d_gene: -

CDR3aa: CASSLSPNSGRSGEQFF
CDR3nt: TGTGCCAGCAGCTTATCCCCCAATAGCGGGAGATCCGGTGAGCAGTTCTTC
j_gene: TRBJ2-1
abundance: few
v_gene: TRBV11-3
d_gene: TRBD2

CDR3aa: CASSLPRGRSTGELFF
CDR3nt: TGTGCCAGCAGTCTCCCCAGGGGGCGCAGCACCGGGGAGCTGTTTTTT
j_gene: TRBJ2-2
abundance: -
v_gene: TRBV6-2/TRBV6-3
d_gene: TRBD1

CDR3aa: CASSPFPGWDIQYF
CDR3nt: TGTGCCAGCAGTCCCTTTCCGGGATGGGACATTCAGTACTTC
j_gene: TRBJ2-4
abundance: -
v_gene: TRBV12-3/TRBV12-4
d_gene: -

CDR3aa: CASNKLNEQFF
CDR3nt: TGTGCCAGCAACAAACTAAATGAGCAGTTCTTC
j_gene: TRBJ2-1
abundance: -
v_gene: TRBV7-2
d_gene: -

CDR3aa: CASSSRQSATNEKLFF
CDR3nt: TGTGCCAGCAGTTCACGACAGAGTGCAACTAATGAAAAACTGTTTTTT
j_gene: TRBJ1-4
abundance: few
v_gene: TRBV27
d_gene: -

CDR3aa: CSVEGSEFNRFGEQYF
CDR3nt: TGCAGCGTTGAAGGCTCCGAGTTTAATCGCTTTGGCGAGCAGTACTTC
j_gene: TRBJ2-7
abundance: few
v_gene: TRBV29-1
d_gene: -

CDR3aa: CASSLVGGGNGQPQHF
CDR3nt: TGTGCCAGCAGCTTAGTCGGAGGGGGCAATGGTCAGCCCCAGCATTTT
j_gene: TRBJ1-5
abundance: few
v_gene: TRBV7-2
d_gene: TRBD1

CDR3aa: CSARDLRGWSEETQYF
CDR3nt: TGCAGTGCTAGAGATCTACGGGGGTGGTCGGAAGAGACCCAGTACTTC
j_gene: TRBJ2-5
abundance: -
v_gene: TRBV20-1
d_gene: -

CDR3aa: CASSLLTGIFTDTQYF
CDR3nt: TGTGCCAGCAGCTTGTTAACAGGGATCTTCACAGATACGCAGTATTTT
j_gene: TRBJ2-3
abundance: once
v_gene: TRBV11-2
d_gene: -

CDR3aa: CASSQSPNSPLHF
CDR3nt: TGTGCCAGCAGCCAATCGCCCAATTCACCCCTCCACTTT
j_gene: TRBJ1-6
abundance: -
v_gene: TRBV16
d_gene: -

CDR3aa: CASSLAEGAVAQYF
CDR3nt: TGCGCCAGCAGCTTGGCGGAAGGGGCGGTGGCCCAGTACTTC
j_gene: TRBJ2-5
abundance: -
v_gene: TRBV5-1
d_gene: -

CDR3aa: CSARAGTHGYTF
CDR3nt: TGCAGTGCTAGAGCCGGGACCCATGGCTACACCTTC
j_gene: TRBJ1-2
abundance: -
v_gene: TRBV20-1
d_gene: -

CDR3aa: CASSFPGRWSPLHF
CDR3nt: TGTGCCAGCAGTTTCCCAGGGCGCTGGTCACCCCTCCACTTT
j_gene: TRBJ1-6
abundance: few
v_gene: TRBV27
d_gene: -